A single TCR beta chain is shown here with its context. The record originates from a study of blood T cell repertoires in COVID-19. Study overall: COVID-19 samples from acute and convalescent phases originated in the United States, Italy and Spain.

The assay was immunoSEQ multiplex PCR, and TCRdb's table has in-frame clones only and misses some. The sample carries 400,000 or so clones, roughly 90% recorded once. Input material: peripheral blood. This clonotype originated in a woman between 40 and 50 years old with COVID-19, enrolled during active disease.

In DNA, the CDR3 is TGTGCCAGCAGTTACCCGCTGAGGGAAAAACTGTTTTTT. Encoded protein: CASSYPLREKLFF. The chain carries TRBV6-6 and TRBJ1-4; D remains ambiguous. Germline CDR1 is MNHNY and CDR2 is SVGAGI (reference sequence). Trimming shortened V by 2 bases and J by 8 bases, and 9 bases separated the two germline ends. The CDR3 loop spans 13 amino acids.